The text below deals with one T cell receptor beta chain. This clonotype was detected a few times. Its antigen is unknown. Per-nucleotide qualities are absent, and no much larger clonotype sits a single base away. This record belongs to a study of T cells in Graves' hyperthyroidism and ophthalmopathy (dated by TCRdb to the late 2010s). Turning to the overall study: Peripheral blood was sampled at the time of initial diagnosis, prior to any treatment. To identify distinguishing TCR V-J signatures, a discovery cohort of 90 to 100 patients was used, comprising 43 with Graves' ophthalmopathy and 57 with stable Graves' hyperthyroidism. Prospective prediction of ophthalmopathy was tested in an independent validation cohort of some 19 hyperthyroidism patients and some 17 patients who later progressed to ophthalmopathy. The 75 to 100 discovery patients were randomly split 7:3 into training and test sets. The study also compared thyroid tissue and blood T-cell repertoires from about six Graves' hyperthyroidism patients. Once sampling was done, hyperthyroidism patients were given methimazole at a starting dose of 30 mg daily, whereas ophthalmopathy patients were given high-dose intravenous methylprednisolone. The paper reports TCR Vbeta CDR3 sequencing of 140 or so peripheral blood samples: 43 ophthalmopathy, roughly 74 hyperthyroidism and about 17 progressor patients. Overall results and qualifications from the work: Most expanded thyroid clonotypes (frequency above 0.001) were also detected in blood, suggesting blood repertoires may reflect thyroid immune responses. No statistical method was used to fix the sample size in advance, and group allocation was not hidden from the investigators. In validation, the model predicted progression to ophthalmopathy with 60% to 71% sensitivity and about 73% specificity, a median of about 6.7 months before onset. A 13 V-J signature model separated ophthalmopathy from stable hyperthyroidism, with approximately 86% sensitivity and 81% to 83% specificity in cross-validation and 80%/75% in testing.

TCR beta CDR3 regions were amplified from RNA transcripts. The first round of RT-PCR for the TCR CDR3 was performed with the HTBI primer set and the Qiagen OneStep RT-PCR kit. Libraries were constructed in a second round of multiplex PCR, after which size selection and purification were performed. Paired-end sequencing of the libraries was performed with 100 bp reads on an Illumina HiSeq2000. As for the original processing: SOAPnuke was used to process the raw data, throwing out any read that contained adapters or uncalled bases, had a mean Phred below 15, or lacked an exact constant-primer or identifier match. COPE v1.2.5 was used to merge the high-quality paired reads, and each unique nucleotide sequence was defined as a clonotype. MiTCR v1.1 was used to align the clonotypes against IMGT TRBV, TRBD and TRBJ reference segments. The analysis was restricted to V-J combinations with a frequency above 0.0001, which together covered about 99% of the repertoires. The TCS score was defined as F50 (clonal expansion) divided by E x V (chaos), with BLOSUM62-based TCRdist calculated between CDR3 peptides within each V-J. Welch's t-statistics and random forest reduced around 510 V-J features to 13, which were used in a naive Bayes classifier (R e1071). The Morisita-Horn index was used to measure how similar the thyroid and blood repertoires were. TCRdb's own reprocessing of the public reads used fastp at Q25 and MiXCR and kept productive beta chains. Every CDR3 protein is listed once, alongside the most common genes and DNA of its rows. The V and J calls come from TCRdb's annotation, not from the publication. Here the sample has about 840,000 distinct CDR3 sequences; roughly 40% occur a single time. The top ten hold 8.9% of the sample.

A patient counted as having stable Graves' hyperthyroidism if no progression to ophthalmopathy occurred over 18 months of follow-up. Hyperthyroidism patients were newly diagnosed, with disease duration under 2 months, and aged 18 to 65 years. Patients with uncontrolled infections, other autoimmune diseases, pregnancy or lactation were excluded. Diagnoses were based on clinical symptoms, serum thyroxine and TRAb, thyroid ultrasound and orbital computed tomography. PBMCs were separated from approximately 9.9 ml of fresh peripheral blood using Ficoll-Paque density gradient centrifugation. Total RNA was extracted with Trizol reagent, and quality was checked on an Agilent 2100 Bioanalyzer. The CDR3 numbers 16 residues from cysteine through phenylalanine. CDR3 DNA only is kept here, 48 bases in frame from base 1. V sheds 2 bases and J sheds 0 bases, leaving 10 bases between their ends. As encoded in the germline V gene, CDR1 is SNHLY while CDR2 is FYNNEI.

The TCR comes from a man aged 18 to 30 with Graves' hyperthyroidism. The sample taken for sequencing was blood. This receptor chain uses TRBV2 and TRBJ2-2; the D region is possibly TRBD1 or TRBD2, each matching across 6 bases. The DNA is TGTGCCAGCAGTGAACGAGGGGGGACGAACACCGGGGAGCTGTTTTTT. Translation gives CASSERGGTNTGELFF. This CDR3, with the reference TRBV2 and TRBJ2-2 proteins standing in past its ends, gives the full variable domain EPEVTQTPSHQVTQMGQEVILRCVPISNHLYFYWYRQILGQKVEFLVSFYNNEISEKSEIFDDQFSVERPDGSNFTLKIRSTKLEDSAMYFCASSERGGTNTGELFFGEGSRLTVL.